The present T cell receptor (beta chain) was sequenced within a study of Graves' ophthalmopathy and Graves' hyperthyroidism. Study findings and constraints: Detected in blood as well were most expanded thyroid clonotypes with frequency above 0.001.

The germline V gene encodes CDR1 SEHNR and CDR2 FQNEAQ (reference sequence). V was clipped by 1 base and J by 2 bases; unmatched bases: 0. The CDR3 spans 15 residues. Clinical symptoms, serum thyroxine, TRAb, thyroid ultrasound and orbital computed tomography formed the basis of diagnosis. This clonotype was seen only a few times. Its specificity is unknown. The study amplified TCR beta CDR3 regions using RNA transcripts. Second-round multiplex PCR came after first-round RT-PCR with HTBI primers. One entry per CDR3 protein results from TCRdb running MiXCR on the multiplex PCR reads. This sample has about 700,000 distinct CDR3 sequences, with roughly two fifths found just once.

The chain has TRBV7-9 and TRBJ2-7; TRBD1 aligns across 12 bases. This clonotype was obtained from an adult man with Graves' ophthalmopathy. Sequencing used peripheral blood. CDR3 sequence reads: CASSLGDRGPYEQYF. The CDR3 coding sequence is TGTGCCAGCAGCTTAGGGGACAGGGGGCCCTACGAGCAGTACTTC.